This is a list of T cell receptor beta chains from one sample in a study of beta chain features in type 1 diabetes. Measured with immunoSEQ multiplex PCR; TCRdb has only the in-frame clones, and not every one. The repertoire consists of more than 150,000 clones, with 13% occurring once and the leading ten covering about 0.66%. What was sequenced was central memory CD4+ T cells from blood. These receptors were taken from a woman under 30 in good health. The CDR3 runs from the conserved cysteine through the conserved F or W. Each record gives: clone size, V gene, J gene, D gene, CDR3 protein, CDR3 DNA. The D gene is left open where the match is weak. Rows give clone size only sometimes, using once, few, many, or a class for an expanded clone.

few	TRBV4-1	TRBJ2-1	TRBD2	CASSQVSGASGRKDEQFF	TGCGCCAGCAGCCAAGTCTCTGGGGCTAGCGGGAGAAAGGATGAGCAGTTCTTC
few	TRBV4-2	TRBJ2-7	NA	CASSPDTGSYEQYF	TGTGCCAGCAGCCCGGACACTGGATCCTACGAGCAGTACTTC
many	TRBV7-3	TRBJ2-3	NA	CASREGLLTDTQYF	TGTGCCAGCAGAGAGGGCTTGCTGACAGATACGCAGTATTTT
NA	TRBV7-8	TRBJ2-1	TRBD1	CATDRDRVVNEQFF	TGTGCCACGGACCGGGACAGGGTAGTTAATGAGCAGTTCTTC
NA	TRBV16	TRBJ2-2	NA	CASSQPPANTGELFF	TGTGCCAGCAGCCAACCACCAGCGAACACCGGGGAGCTGTTTTTT
NA	TRBV29-1	TRBJ2-7	TRBD2	CSVEDYTSGRYEQYF	TGCAGCGTTGAAGACTACACTAGCGGGCGCTACGAGCAGTACTTC
NA	TRBV28	TRBJ2-3	TRBD2	CASSTGTRTDTQYF	TGTGCCAGCAGCACCGGGACTAGAACAGATACGCAGTATTTT
few	TRBV7-2	TRBJ1-3	TRBD1	CASSLGGTAGNTIYF	TGTGCCAGCAGCTTAGGCGGGACAGCCGGAAACACCATATATTTT
NA	TRBV2	TRBJ1-2	NA	CASNRERYGYTF	TGTGCCAGCAACCGGGAGAGATATGGCTACACCTTC
few	TRBV18	TRBJ1-5	NA	CASSQQGKSSNQPQHF	TGTGCCAGCTCTCAACAGGGTAAAAGTAGCAATCAGCCCCAGCATTTT
few	TRBV30	TRBJ2-1	NA	CACTDSYNEQFF	TGTGCCTGTACTGATTCCTACAATGAGCAGTTCTTC
few	TRBV15	TRBJ2-5	TRBD2	CATSREREGLRETQYF	TGTGCCACCAGCAGAGAGCGGGAGGGCCTTCGAGAGACCCAGTACTTC
few	TRBV4-2	TRBJ2-7	TRBD2	CASSQDAASGTLQYEQYF	TGTGCCAGCAGCCAAGATGCAGCTAGCGGGACCCTCCAGTACGAGCAGTACTTC
NA	TRBV7-8	TRBJ2-7	NA	CASSFQRSSYEQYF	TGTGCCAGCAGTTTCCAGCGGAGCTCCTACGAGCAGTACTTC
few	TRBV29-1	TRBJ2-1	NA	CSVGRSGENEQFF	TGCAGCGTTGGCAGGTCGGGGGAGAATGAGCAGTTCTTC
few	TRBV7-3	TRBJ2-1	TRBD2	CASTLASGESEQFF	TGTGCCAGCACTTTAGCTAGCGGGGAGTCCGAGCAGTTCTTC
NA	TRBV6-5	TRBJ2-5	NA	CASSRTLLETQYF	TGTGCCAGCAGCAGGACTCTACTGGAGACCCAGTACTTC
few	TRBV28	TRBJ2-1	TRBD2	CASSSSTSGSWNEQFF	TGTGCCAGCAGTTCGTCGACTAGCGGGAGCTGGAATGAGCAGTTCTTC
NA	TRBV5-4	TRBJ2-7	NA	CASSFEPWKTRTYEQYF	TGTGCCAGCAGCTTCGAACCGTGGAAGACTCGGACCTACGAGCAGTACTTC
few	TRBV4-1	TRBJ2-7	NA	CASSQGPSSYEQYF	TGCGCCAGCAGCCAAGGGCCCAGTTCCTACGAGCAGTACTTC
NA	TRBV7-3	TRBJ1-2	NA	CASSPGTGGLYGYTF	TGTGCCAGCAGCCCCGGAACGGGGGGCCTCTATGGCTACACCTTC
NA	TRBV5-5	TRBJ1-2	NA	CASSQMAPTGPYGYTF	TGTGCCAGCAGCCAAATGGCCCCCACAGGGCCCTATGGCTACACCTTC
few	TRBV18	TRBJ2-2	TRBD1	CASSPGQGKTGELFF	TGTGCCAGCTCACCAGGACAGGGAAAAACCGGGGAGCTGTTTTTT
NA	TRBV2	TRBJ2-6	NA	CASSEGQLRVGNVLTF	TGTGCCAGCAGTGAAGGACAGTTAAGGGTTGGCAACGTCCTGACTTTC
NA	TRBV7-6	TRBJ1-5	NA	CASSLSRNQPQHF	TGTGCCAGCAGCTTAAGCAGGAATCAGCCCCAGCATTTT
NA	TRBV29-1	TRBJ1-1	TRBD1	CSGLGQGNTEAFF	TGCAGCGGATTAGGACAGGGGAACACTGAAGCTTTCTTT
NA	TRBV11-2	TRBJ2-2	NA	CASSFLPGFGAGELFF	TGTGCCAGCAGCTTCCTTCCCGGCTTTGGGGCAGGGGAGCTGTTTTTT
NA	TRBV2	TRBJ1-4	NA	CAGGQTTANEKLFF	TGTGCCGGAGGACAGACGACGGCTAATGAAAAACTGTTTTTT
NA	TRBV30	TRBJ1-5	NA	CAWSVSGGPQHF	TGTGCCTGGAGTGTGTCGGGGGGGCCCCAGCATTTT
few	TRBV5-1	TRBJ2-3	NA	CASSLAQGDTQYF	TGCGCCAGCAGCTTGGCCCAGGGGGATACGCAGTATTTT
NA	TRBV28	TRBJ2-5	TRBD2	CASSPSGTQTQYF	TGTGCCAGCAGTCCTAGCGGGACGCAGACCCAGTACTTC
NA	TRBV6-5	TRBJ2-2	TRBD2	CASSYAVAGGPGELFF	TGTGCCAGCAGTTACGCGGTAGCGGGAGGTCCCGGGGAGCTGTTTTTT
NA	TRBV21-1	TRBJ2-3	NA	CASSKGRTGVRTDTQYF	TGTGCCAGCAGCAAAGGAAGGACAGGGGTTCGCACAGATACGCAGTATTTT
few	TRBV7-8	TRBJ1-2	TRBD1	CASSRQGDYGYTF	TGTGCCAGCAGCCGACAGGGAGACTATGGCTACACCTTC